The 8 T cell receptor beta chains below come from one sample, sequenced in a study of blood T cell repertoires in COVID-19. Only in-frame clones appear in the TCRdb table, and some are missing; sequencing was by immunoSEQ multiplex PCR. The sample holds some 130,000 clones; approximately 87% are singletons and the top ten take about 2.5%. Material: peripheral blood. The receptors stem from a man aged 50-60 years with active COVID-19.

The CDR3 DNA reads as TGTGCCAGCAGCTTCAGGGGGGATGGCTACACCTTC. Translated, it gives CASSFRGDGYTF. This chain uses TRBV7-2 with TRBJ1-2; TRBD1 matches 7 bases. The V gene's germline CDR1 is SGHTA and CDR2 FQGNSA. With 3 bases clipped from V and 6 bases from J, the junction kept 1 base outside the gene matches. The CDR3 sequence is 12 residues long.

The chain has TRBV7-2 and TRBJ1-2; D gene uncertain. V was cut by 6 bases and J by 4 bases, with 15 bases left in between. This CDR3 contains 14 residues. CDR1 is SGHTA, CDR2 FQGNSA, per germline. CDR3 DNA: TGTGCCAGCAGTAACACGGGCGGGATCTATGGCTACACCTTC. It is translated as CASSNTGGIYGYTF.

The count of this clone is one. The V gene is TRBV6-2 or TRBV6-3, the J gene TRBJ2-7, with D unresolved. The CDR3 has 14 residues. Germline V gene lookup returns CDR1 MNHEY and CDR2 SVGEGT. The V gene lost 5 bases and the J gene lost 3 bases, with 14 bases spanning the gap. CDR3 DNA sequence: TGTGCCAGCAGTAAGAGCGTAATACTCTACGAGCAGTACTTC. Its protein product is CASSKSVILYEQYF.

J is TRBJ2-3 and V is TRBV11-3; D might be TRBD2 (5 bases). This CDR3 region has 12 residues. Germline CDR1 reads SGHNT; CDR2 reads YENEEA. The germline V and J ends were trimmed by 5 bases and 5 bases, with 8 bases remaining between them. CDR3 bases: TGTGCCAGCAGCCCCGGAGGAGATACGCAGTATTTT. Translating gives CASSPGGDTQYF.

The chain links TRBV7-2 to TRBJ2-5; no clear D gene. The CDR3 has 14 residues. V lost 1 base and J 6 bases, leaving 12 bases between the germline ends. The V gene's germline CDR1 is SGHTA and CDR2 FQGNSA. For the CDR3, the DNA is TGTGCCAGCAGCTTAGACGTCAGGCAAAAGACCCAGTACTTC. This translates into CASSLDVRQKTQYF.

The chain recombines TRBV7-2 with TRBJ2-5, with 9 bases lining up with TRBD2. J gave up 2 bases and V 2 bases, and 6 bases lay outside the gene matches. The V gene's germline CDR1 is SGHTA and CDR2 FQGNSA. The CDR3 length is 16 residues. The CDR3 nucleotides read TGTGCCAGCAGCTTATCGTCTAGCGGGGCGCAAGAGACCCAGTACTTC. Its translation: CASSLSSSGAQETQYF.

The chain couples TRBV6-5 to TRBJ1-3; D is perhaps TRBD1 (5 bases). Trimming left V 6 bases short and J 0 bases short, with 12 bases between. The CDR3 length is 15 residues. From germline, CDR1 is MNHEY and CDR2 SVGAGI. CDR3 nucleotide sequence: TGTGCCAGCAGCCAGGGTGGGTTCTCTGGAAACACCATATATTTT. It yields the protein CASSQGGFSGNTIYF.

The chain uses TRBV6-1 and TRBJ2-7; maybe TRBD2 (5 bases). The CDR3 loop spans 13 amino acids. The germline V gene has CDR1 MNHNS and CDR2 SASEGT. The ends were cut back, 2 bases at V and 2 bases at J, with 7 bases in the middle. The CDR3: CASSERGTYEQYF. CDR3 DNA sequence: TGTGCCAGCAGTGAACGGGGAACCTACGAGCAGTACTTC.